The present T cell receptor beta chain was sequenced within a study of T cells expressing NK-cell markers. With the 5' RACE reads reprocessed, TCRdb shows one record per CDR3 protein and no DNA. The sample is made up of 350,000 to 400,000 distinct CDR3 sequences, and the top ten hold about 10% of it. Germline lookup yields CDR1 LGHDT and CDR2 YNNKEL (reference sequence). This CDR3 contains 16 residues. The chain carries TRBV3-1 and TRBJ2-7; TCRdb's D call, TRBD1, is unchecked because there is no DNA. The origin of this receptor is a woman between 45 and 60 years old in good health. Sequenced sample: blood T cells: a sorted CD56 or NKG2C T cell subset, CD4+ or CD8+ T cells, or bulk PBMC T cells (not recorded which). The CDR3: CASSQEGQGRRYEQYF.